This T cell receptor beta chain was found in a study of blood T cell repertoires in COVID-19. Study in general: Sites in the United States, Italy and Spain provided acute and convalescent COVID-19 samples. The cDNA or gDNA used as material had been derived from T cells, B-cell-depleted T cells, or PBMCs.

As processed by the authors: Nucleated cell number was recorded as an estimate derived from reference gene primer amplification. Data came from immunoSEQ multiplex PCR; TCRdb stores just in-frame clones and leaves some out. V, J and clone size were drawn from that table, and D and trimming were deduced from the DNA. The sample contains some 96,000 clones, about nine tenths of which appear only once. The CDR3 totals 15 residues. Germline V gene lookup returns CDR1 MNHNS and CDR2 SASEGT. Between the trimmed V and J ends, which lost 2 bases and 0 bases, there was a span of 11 bases. The chain carries TRBV6-1 and TRBJ2-7, with D maybe TRBD2 (6 bases). The clonotype was recovered from a man in his 60s with acute or convalescent COVID-19. Sequencing was carried out using peripheral blood. CDR3 region: CASSEILADSYEQYV. The CDR3 DNA reads TGTGCCAGCAGTGAAATCTTAGCGGACTCCTACGAGCAGTACGTC.